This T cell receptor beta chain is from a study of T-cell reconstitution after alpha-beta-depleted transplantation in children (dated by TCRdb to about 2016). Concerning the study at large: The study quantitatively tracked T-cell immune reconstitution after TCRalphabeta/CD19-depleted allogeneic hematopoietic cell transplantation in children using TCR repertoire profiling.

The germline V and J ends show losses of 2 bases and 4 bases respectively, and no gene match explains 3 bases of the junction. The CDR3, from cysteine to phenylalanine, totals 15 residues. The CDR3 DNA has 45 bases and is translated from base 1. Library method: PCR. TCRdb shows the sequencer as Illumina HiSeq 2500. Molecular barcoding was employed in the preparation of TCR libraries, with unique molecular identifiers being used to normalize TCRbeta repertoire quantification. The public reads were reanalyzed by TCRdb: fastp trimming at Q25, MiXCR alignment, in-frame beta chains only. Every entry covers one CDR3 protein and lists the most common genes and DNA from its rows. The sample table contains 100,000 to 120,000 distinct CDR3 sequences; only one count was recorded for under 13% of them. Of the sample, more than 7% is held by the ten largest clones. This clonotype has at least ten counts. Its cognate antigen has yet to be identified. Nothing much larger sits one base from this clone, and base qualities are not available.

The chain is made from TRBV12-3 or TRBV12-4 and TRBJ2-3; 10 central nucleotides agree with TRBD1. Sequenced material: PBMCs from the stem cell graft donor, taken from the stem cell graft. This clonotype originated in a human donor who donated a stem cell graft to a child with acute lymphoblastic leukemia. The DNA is TGTGCCAGCAGTTTATGGACAGGGGGATCAGATACGCAGTATTTT. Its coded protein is CASSLWTGGSDTQYF.